What follows are 27 T cell receptor beta chains derived from one specimen sequenced in a study of cytomegalovirus exposure and HLA in healthy donors. The PCR contained 60 Vbeta and 13 Jbeta primers. Clones were sequenced by immunoSEQ multiplex PCR, and TCRdb holds only the in-frame ones, with some missing. The sample holds around 210,000 clones; 78% are singletons and the top ten take under 0.6%. The specimen sequenced was PBMCs. These receptors all come from a boy under 18 in good health and CMV-seronegative.

V is TRBV14 and J is TRBJ1-3, with TRBD1 identical over 7 bases. V lost 1 base and J lost 0; bases outside the gene matches: 6. From germline, CDR1 is SGHDN and CDR2 FVKESK. This CDR3 comprises 17 residues. CDR3 sequence: CASSQVWTGYSGNTIYF. The CDR3 coding sequence is TGTGCCAGCAGCCAAGTGTGGACAGGCTACTCTGGAAACACCATATATTTT.

This clone appeared a few times. The chain couples TRBV20-1 to TRBJ2-5, with D unclear. CDR3 length: 10 amino acids. Between the trimmed V and J ends, which lost 3 bases and 7 bases, there was a span of 6 bases. Germline CDR1 and CDR2: DFQATT and SNEGSKA (reference sequence). The CDR3 DNA sequence: TGCAGTGCTAGTTCGGGGACCCAGTACTTC. Encoded protein: CSASSGTQYF.

This clone was seen just once. This CDR3 is CASSLIGQTNTDTQYF. The CDR3 DNA sequence: TGTGCCAGCAGCTTGATTGGGCAGACCAACACAGATACGCAGTATTTT. V gene TRBV5-6 combines with J gene TRBJ2-3, with D unresolved. The V gene lost 1 base and the J gene lost 2 bases, with 14 bases spanning the gap. The CDR3 runs to 16 residues. CDR1 is SGHDT, CDR2 YYEEEE, per germline.

CDR3 residues: CASTQLASNYGYTF. In nucleotides, the CDR3 is TGTGCCAGCACCCAACTAGCGTCTAACTATGGCTACACCTTC. The chain joins TRBV27 to TRBJ1-2; D is ambiguous. The CDR3 sequence is 14 residues long. Germline V gene data show CDR1 as MNHEY and CDR2 as SMNVEV (reference sequence). The V and J ends lost 7 bases and 0 bases respectively, with 12 bases between them.

The J gene is TRBJ1-5, the V gene TRBV15; D call uncertain. This CDR3 region has 12 residues. Germline CDR1 is LNHNV and CDR2 is YYDKDF (reference sequence). Trimming left V 6 bases short and J 5 bases short, with 8 bases between. CDR3 sequence (DNA): TGTGCCACCAGTAGTACTTATCAGCCCCAGCATTTT. This codes for CATSSTYQPQHF.

CDR3 DNA: TGTGCCAGCAGCTTGGGCCGGGCAGGGGCGAATATCGGCTACACCTTC. Translation gives CASSLGRAGANIGYTF. The chain carries TRBV5-4 and TRBJ1-2; weak D call: TRBD1 (6 bases). The V gene's germline CDR1 is SGHNT and CDR2 YYREEE (reference sequence). This CDR3 region has 16 residues. The germline V and J ends were trimmed by 0 bases and 8 bases, with 20 bases remaining between them.

This clone was detected only a few times. The J gene is TRBJ2-7, the V gene TRBV2, with D perhaps matching TRBD1 (8 bases). V gave up 6 bases and J gave up 5 bases, with 20 bases separating them. The CDR3 contains 15 residues. Germline V CDR1 and CDR2: SNHLY, FYNNEI. The CDR3 loop is CASRLGQGLINEQYF. The CDR3 bases are TGTGCCAGCAGGCTCGGACAGGGACTAATTAACGAGCAGTACTTC.

The CDR3 sequence: CASSIVHTGAGNTIYF. The CDR3 DNA follows: TGTGCCAGTAGTATAGTTCACACAGGGGCTGGAAACACCATATATTTT. The chain couples TRBV19 to TRBJ1-3, with 7 bases fitting TRBD1. CDR3 size: 16 residues. The junction had 5 bases not matched to a gene; V was cut back by 1 base and J by 2 bases. Per the germline V gene, CDR1 is LNHDA and CDR2 is SQIVND (reference sequence). The full variable domain, in which reference TRBV19 and TRBJ1-3 provide the parts outside the CDR3, is DGGITQSPKYLFRKEGQNVTLSCEQNLNHDAMYWYRQDPGQGLRLIYYSQIVNDFQKGDIAEGYSVSREKKESFPLTVTSAQKNPTAFYLCASSIVHTGAGNTIYFGEGSWLTVV.

V is TRBV4-1 and J is TRBJ2-2; 7 bases align to TRBD2. CDR3 length: 15 amino acids. Trimming removed 4 bases from V and 6 bases from J; junction bases left unmatched: 8. Germline values: CDR1 MGHRA, CDR2 YSYEKL. CDR3 DNA sequence: TGCGCCAGCAGCCTCCGGGACTATTCGGCCGGGGAGCTGTTTTTT. It translates to CASSLRDYSAGELFF.

The chain recombines TRBV2 with TRBJ2-5; D ambiguous. CDR1 is SNHLY, CDR2 FYNNEI, per germline. This CDR3 is 14 amino acids long. Between the trimmed V and J ends, which lost 8 bases and 3 bases, there was a span of 16 bases. The CDR3 nucleotides are TGTGCCAGCTGGCACGGAGCAGACGAAGAGACCCAGTACTTC. It yields the protein CASWHGADEETQYF.

This clone occurred a few times. The chain links TRBV6-5 to TRBJ1-1; D possibly corresponds to TRBD1 (6 bases). The CDR3 runs to 14 residues. Per germline, CDR1 MNHEY and CDR2 SVGAGI. With 6 bases removed from V and 1 base from J, the gap between germline ends came to 12 bases. CDR3 sequence reads: CASRRQVGNTEAFF. The CDR3, as DNA: TGTGCCAGCAGAAGACAGGTCGGGAACACTGAAGCTTTCTTT.

The chain joins TRBV19 to TRBJ2-6, with 12 bases identical to TRBD2. V lost 6 bases and J lost 1; bases outside the gene matches: 7. CDR3 length: 18 amino acids. Germline values: CDR1 LNHDA, CDR2 SQIVND (reference sequence). The CDR3: CASRRTSGGSSGANVLTF. DNA of the CDR3: TGTGCCAGTAGGAGAACTAGCGGGGGGTCATCTGGGGCCAACGTCCTGACTTTC.

The CDR3 loop is CASSYVKGKDQPQHF. The DNA for the CDR3 is TGTGCCAGCAGTTACGTGAAGGGGAAGGATCAGCCCCAGCATTTT. The chain carries TRBV6-5 and TRBJ1-5, with D maybe TRBD1 (5 bases). The germline CDR1 and CDR2 sequences are MNHEY and SVGAGI. Trimming left V 2 bases short and J 5 bases short, with 13 bases between. CDR3 length: 15 amino acids.

This rearrangement joins TRBV27 to TRBJ2-7; TRBD1 matches at 8 bases. Unmatched junction bases numbered 9, after V lost 5 bases and J lost 6 bases. The CDR3 loop spans 14 amino acids. The germline V gene encodes CDR1 MNHEY and CDR2 SMNVEV (reference sequence). The CDR3, as DNA: TGTGCCAGCAGTCGCCGGACAGGGCAGGGCGAGCAGTACTTC. Translation: CASSRRTGQGEQYF.

As for this clone: Germline is not matched at one junction end, which may reflect a read error. The gene calls are TRBV7-8 and TRBJ2-2, with D uncertain. The CDR3 is made up of 12 amino acids. Germline V gene sequence: CDR1 SGHVS, CDR2 FQNEAQ. This chain's CDR3 is CASSFSTRELFF. DNA of the CDR3: TGTGCCAGCAGCTTTAGCACCCGGGAGCTGTTTTTT.

The rearrangement uses TRBV7-9 and TRBJ2-1; D is possibly TRBD2 (6 bases). The length of the CDR3 is 15 residues. Trimming removed 7 bases at V and 0 bases at J, with 13 bases between. Germline V gives CDR1 SEHNR, CDR2 FQNEAQ (reference sequence). The CDR3 spells CASTQEGSSYNEQFF. The CDR3 DNA follows: TGTGCCAGCACCCAGGAGGGGAGCTCCTACAATGAGCAGTTCTTC.

The count of this clone is one. The genes are TRBV7-9 and TRBJ1-1, with a tentative D call TRBD1 (6 bases). Per germline, CDR1 SEHNR and CDR2 FQNEAQ (reference sequence). Trimming removed 5 bases from V and 3 bases from J, with 19 bases in between. This CDR3 region has 16 residues. Here the CDR3 reads CASSPGTLSVDTEAFF. The CDR3 nucleotides read TGTGCCAGCAGCCCCGGGACACTATCGGTGGACACTGAAGCTTTCTTT. Full variable domain (remainder filled in from reference TRBV7-9 and TRBJ1-1): DTGVSQNPRHKITKRGQNVTFRCDPISEHNRLYWYRQTLGQGPEFLTYFQNEAQLEKSRLLSDRFSAERPKGSFSTLEIQRTEQGDSAMYLCASSPGTLSVDTEAFFGQGTRLTVV.

This chain joins TRBV5-4 and TRBJ2-4; TRBD1 matches at 9 bases. CDR3 length: 16 amino acids. J gave up 0 bases and V 4 bases, and 5 bases lay outside the gene matches. From germline, CDR1 is SGHNT and CDR2 YYREEE (reference sequence). CDR3 in amino acids: CASSPGQGKAKNIQYF. CDR3 DNA: TGTGCCAGCAGCCCGGGACAGGGAAAAGCCAAAAACATTCAGTACTTC.

This clone was seen more than once but under ten times. This chain links TRBV5-1 with TRBJ1-1; TRBD1 matches 7 bases. After removal of 3 bases from V and 1 base from J, the junction contained 6 bases not matched to a gene. Germline V gene sequence: CDR1 SGHRS, CDR2 YFSETQ. The CDR3 has 15 residues. The CDR3 bases are TGCGCCAGCAGCTGGGACAGAGTCACGAACACTGAAGCTTTCTTT. Its protein product is CASSWDRVTNTEAFF.

This clone has just a few counts. V and J are TRBV4-1 and TRBJ1-2, with TRBD1 identical over 8 bases. The CDR3 loop spans 16 amino acids. Germline V gene lookup returns CDR1 MGHRA and CDR2 YSYEKL. The ends lost 2 bases at V and 6 bases at J; junction bases unmatched: 11. CDR3 protein: CASSQTRTGKDDGYTF. CDR3 bases: TGCGCCAGCAGCCAAACCCGGACAGGGAAGGATGATGGCTACACCTTC.

The chain uses TRBV19 and TRBJ1-1, with 9 bases lining up with TRBD1. Per germline, CDR1 LNHDA and CDR2 SQIVND (reference sequence). The J segment lost 5 bases and the V segment lost 9 bases, leaving 10 bases of the junction unmatched. CDR3 length: 14 residues. The CDR3 protein is CASLTGGGLTEAFF. The DNA of the CDR3 is TGTGCCAGCTTAACAGGGGGCGGTCTAACTGAAGCTTTCTTT.

The chain recombines TRBV2 with TRBJ1-2; 9 nucleotides line up with TRBD1. With V trimmed by 8 bases and J by 4 bases, 5 bases remained unmatched. CDR1 is SNHLY, CDR2 FYNNEI, per germline. The CDR3 consists of 13 residues. The CDR3 sequence is CASGDRVVYGYTF. The CDR3 nucleotides read TGTGCCAGCGGGGACAGGGTGGTCTATGGCTACACCTTC. The full variable domain, with the rest looked up from reference TRBV2 and TRBJ1-2, is EPEVTQTPSHQVTQMGQEVILRCVPISNHLYFYWYRQILGQKVEFLVSFYNNEISEKSEIFDDQFSVERPDGSNFTLKIRSTKLEDSAMYFCASGDRVVYGYTFGSGTRLTVV.

A note on this clone: The junction and the germline gene differ at one end; a read error may be behind it. V usage is TRBV9 and J usage is TRBJ1-4; possible D gene TRBD1, 6 bases. Looked up from germline, CDR1 is SGDLS and CDR2 is YYNGEE. The length of the CDR3 is 15 residues. The CDR3 sequence: CVSSLQGIGYEKLFF. The CDR3 coding sequence is TGTGTCAGCAGCCTACAGGGAATTGGGTATGAAAAACTGTTTTTT.

The J gene is TRBJ2-3, the V gene TRBV11-3; 10 bases fit TRBD2. Germline values: CDR1 SGHNT, CDR2 YENEEA. The CDR3 is 16 amino acids. The V gene end was trimmed by 7 bases and the J gene end by 2 bases; junction bases not matched to a gene: 9. CDR3 nucleotides: TGTGCCAGCACCAAAGGGACTAGCGCGGTCACAGATACGCAGTATTTT. Its translation: CASTKGTSAVTDTQYF.

V usage is TRBV30 and J usage is TRBJ2-3; the match to TRBD2 covers 7 bases. Germline CDR1 is GTSNPN and CDR2 is SVGIG (reference sequence). The CDR3 loop spans 14 amino acids. Trimming at V came to 6 bases and at J to 4 bases, leaving 10 bases not matched to a gene. As DNA, the CDR3 is TGTGCCTGCGCGGGAGCGGGAAAGTCAGATACGCAGTATTTT. Its translation: CACAGAGKSDTQYF. Using reference TRBV30 and TRBJ2-3 for the parts outside the CDR3, the full variable domain is SQTIHQWPATLVQPVGSPLSLECTVEGTSNPNLYWYRQAAGRGLQLLFYSVGIGQISSEVPQNLSASRPQDRQFILSSKKLLLSDSGFYLCACAGAGKSDTQYFGPGTRLTVL.

The chain has TRBV4-1 and TRBJ2-2; D might be TRBD2 (6 bases). The CDR3 totals 19 residues. CDR1 and CDR2 (germline): MGHRA, YSYEKL. Trimming removed 1 base at V and 1 base at J, with 19 bases between. Here the CDR3 DNA reads TGCGCCAGCAGCCAAGGGAGGGCCAGGTCTGGACAGAACACCGGGGAGCTGTTTTTT. This sequence encodes CASSQGRARSGQNTGELFF.

Only a few counts were recorded for this clone. The genes are TRBV19 and TRBJ1-6; a weak D match, TRBD1 (6 bases). V lost 0 bases and J 8 bases, leaving 11 bases between the germline ends. CDR1 LNHDA and CDR2 SQIVND come from the germline V gene (reference sequence). The CDR3 is 15 residues long. The CDR3 reads CASSIDVSGDSPLHF. The CDR3 nucleotides are TGTGCCAGTAGTATAGATGTGTCAGGGGATTCACCCCTCCACTTT.